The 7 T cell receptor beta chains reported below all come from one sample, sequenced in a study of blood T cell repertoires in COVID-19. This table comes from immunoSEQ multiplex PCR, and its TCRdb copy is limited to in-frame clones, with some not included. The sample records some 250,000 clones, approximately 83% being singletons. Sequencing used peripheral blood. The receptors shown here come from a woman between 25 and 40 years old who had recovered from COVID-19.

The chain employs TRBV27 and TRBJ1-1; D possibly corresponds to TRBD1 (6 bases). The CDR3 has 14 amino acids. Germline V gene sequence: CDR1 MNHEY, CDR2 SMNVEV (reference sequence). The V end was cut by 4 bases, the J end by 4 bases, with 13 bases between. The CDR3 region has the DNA TGTGCCAGCAGTTCACAGGGTTTGGGCACTGAAGCTTTCTTT. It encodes CASSSQGLGTEAFF.

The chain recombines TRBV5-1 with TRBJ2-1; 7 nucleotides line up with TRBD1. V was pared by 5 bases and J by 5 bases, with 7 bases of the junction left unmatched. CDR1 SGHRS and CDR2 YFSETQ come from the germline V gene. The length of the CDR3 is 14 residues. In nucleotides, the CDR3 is TGCGCCAGCAGTCGACAGGGCCCGGACAATGAGCAGTTCTTC. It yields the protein CASSRQGPDNEQFF.

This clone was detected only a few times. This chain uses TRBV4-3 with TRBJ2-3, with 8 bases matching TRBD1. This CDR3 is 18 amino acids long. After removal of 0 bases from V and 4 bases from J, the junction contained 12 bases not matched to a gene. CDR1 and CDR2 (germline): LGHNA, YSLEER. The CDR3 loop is CASSQELTGVGAADTQYF. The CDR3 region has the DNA TGCGCCAGCAGCCAAGAATTGACAGGGGTTGGAGCAGCAGATACGCAGTATTTT.

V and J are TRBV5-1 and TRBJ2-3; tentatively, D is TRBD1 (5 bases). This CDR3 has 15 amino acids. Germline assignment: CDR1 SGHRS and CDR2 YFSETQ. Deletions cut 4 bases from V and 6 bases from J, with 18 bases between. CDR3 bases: TGCGCCAGCAGCCAGGGTCGTGTTTTGTTGGATACGCAGTATTTT. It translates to CASSQGRVLLDTQYF. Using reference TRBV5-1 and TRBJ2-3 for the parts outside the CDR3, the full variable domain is KAGVTQTPRYLIKTRGQQVTLSCSPISGHRSVSWYQQTPGQGLQFLFEYFSETQRNKGNFPGRFSGRQFSNSRSEMNVSTLELGDSALYLCASSQGRVLLDTQYFGPGTRLTVL.

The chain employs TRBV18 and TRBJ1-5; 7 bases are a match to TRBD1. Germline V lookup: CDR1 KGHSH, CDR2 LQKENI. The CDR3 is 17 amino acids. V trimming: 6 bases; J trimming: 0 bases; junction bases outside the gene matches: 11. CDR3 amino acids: CASSRADRDYSNQPQHF. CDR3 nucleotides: TGTGCCAGCTCCCGAGCCGACAGGGATTATAGCAATCAGCCCCAGCATTTT.

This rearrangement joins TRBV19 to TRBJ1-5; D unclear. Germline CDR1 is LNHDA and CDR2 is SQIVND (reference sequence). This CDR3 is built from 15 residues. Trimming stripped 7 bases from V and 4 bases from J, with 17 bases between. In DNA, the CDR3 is TGTGCCAGTAAAGACACCGGGAACGGGAATCAGCCCCAGCATTTT. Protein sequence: CASKDTGNGNQPQHF.

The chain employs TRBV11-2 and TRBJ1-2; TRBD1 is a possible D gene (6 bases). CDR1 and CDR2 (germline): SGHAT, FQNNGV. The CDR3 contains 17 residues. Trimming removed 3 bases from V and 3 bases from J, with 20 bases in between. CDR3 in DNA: TGTGCCAGCAGCTTGTCTTCGTCTGGGGGCTTCGACTATGGCTACACCTTC. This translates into CASSLSSSGGFDYGYTF. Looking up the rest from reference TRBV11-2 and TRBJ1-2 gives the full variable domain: EAGVAQSPRYKIIEKRQSVAFWCNPISGHATLYWYQQILGQGPKLLIQFQNNGVVDDSQLPKDRFSAERLKGVDSTLKIQPAKLEDSAVYLCASSLSSSGGFDYGYTFGSGTRLTVV.